Sequencing of this TCR beta chain was carried out in a study of blood T cell repertoires in COVID-19. Across the study: From T cells, B-cell-depleted T cells, or PBMCs came the material, which was cDNA or gDNA.

Under the authors' procedure: From reference gene primer amplification, estimates of nucleated cell counts were derived. The data were produced by immunoSEQ multiplex PCR, yet TCRdb's version contains in-frame clones alone and is incomplete. V and J calls and clone size are copied from that table; D and trimming were computed from the DNA. The profile shows 250,000 or so clones, about 86% of them singletons. CDR3 length: 15 residues. V shed 2 bases, J shed 5 bases, and the junction held 8 bases outside the gene matches. The germline gives CDR1 GTSNPN, CDR2 SVGIG (reference sequence). The sequence was obtained from a man aged 30 to 39 with active or convalescent COVID-19. This chain links TRBV30 with TRBJ2-7, with 11 nucleotides matching TRBD1. Material: peripheral blood. The CDR3 region is CAWSQPGTGGNEQYF. The CDR3 coding sequence is TGTGCCTGGAGTCAACCCGGGACAGGGGGTAACGAGCAGTACTTC.